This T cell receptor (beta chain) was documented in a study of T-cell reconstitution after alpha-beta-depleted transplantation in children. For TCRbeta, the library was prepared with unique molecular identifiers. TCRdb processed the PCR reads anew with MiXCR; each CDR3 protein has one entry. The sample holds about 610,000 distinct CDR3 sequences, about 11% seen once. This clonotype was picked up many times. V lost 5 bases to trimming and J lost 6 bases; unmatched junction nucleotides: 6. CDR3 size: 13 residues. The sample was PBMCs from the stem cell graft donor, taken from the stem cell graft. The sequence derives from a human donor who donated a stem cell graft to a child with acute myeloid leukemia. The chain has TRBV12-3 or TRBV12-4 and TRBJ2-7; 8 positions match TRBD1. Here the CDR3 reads CASSPRGQGEQYF. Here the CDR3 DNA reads TGTGCCAGCAGTCCGCGTGGACAGGGCGAGCAGTACTTC.